This T cell receptor beta chain comes out of a study of blood T cell repertoires in COVID-19. In the study overall: Both acute and convalescent COVID-19 samples were obtained from the United States, Italy and Spain.

In the authors' methods: Reference gene primer amplification gave estimated nucleated cell counts. Clones were sequenced by immunoSEQ multiplex PCR, and TCRdb holds only the in-frame ones, with some missing. D and trimming were read from the DNA, whereas the V and J calls and clone size are those reported in that table. In the table there are under 200,000 clones, roughly 84% of which are singletons. V gave up 3 bases and J gave up 6 bases, with 11 bases separating them. Germline lookup yields CDR1 MNHEY and CDR2 SVGEGT. This CDR3 comprises 14 residues. Sequencing was done on a sample of peripheral blood. The V call is TRBV6-2 or TRBV6-3, the J call TRBJ2-2, with D tentatively TRBD2 (6 bases). This TCR was sampled from a woman older than 75 with active or convalescent COVID-19. The CDR3 nucleotides are TGTGCCAGCAGTTATTACGGCGGGGCCGGGGAGCTGTTTTTT. Translated, it gives CASSYYGGAGELFF.